Given below is one T cell receptor beta chain in context. Its matching antigen is unknown. The V gene end was trimmed by 4 bases and the J gene end by 11 bases; junction bases not matched to a gene: 16. Germline V gene data show CDR1 as SNHLY and CDR2 as FYNNEI. The CDR3 is 15 amino acids. Using RNA transcripts as the source, TCR beta CDR3 regions were amplified. An initial round of RT-PCR targeting the TCR CDR3 relied on the HTBI primer set. Using its own MiXCR run on the multiplex PCR reads, TCRdb lists one record per CDR3 protein. The sample has roughly 700,000 distinct CDR3 sequences, about 35% seen once. This entry is derived from a study of T cells in Graves' hyperthyroidism and ophthalmopathy. Findings of the study overall: Blood samples included most of the expanded thyroid clonotypes exceeding 0.001.

The receptor was isolated from a woman aged 40-49 years with Graves' hyperthyroidism. The rearrangement uses TRBV2 and TRBJ2-5; TRBD2 matches at 7 bases. Sequencing was carried out using blood. CDR3 amino acids: CASSVLAGAGDTQYF. Here the CDR3 DNA reads TGTGCCAGCAGTGTCCTGGCGGGAGCAGGAGATACGCAGTACTTC.